This T cell receptor beta chain came from a study of T cell responses to AZD1222 COVID-19 vaccine. Repertoires were generated with immunoSEQ multiplex PCR, while TCRdb's copy carries only in-frame clones and drops some. The data show 75,000 to 85,000 clones, around 90% seen once. V shed 2 bases, J shed 15 bases, and the junction held 5 bases outside the gene matches. The germline V gene encodes CDR1 KGHSH and CDR2 LQKENI. This CDR3 comprises 12 residues. Here the sequenced sample was peripheral blood, taken 28 days after the second AZD1222 dose. The J gene is TRBJ2-4, the V gene TRBV18; 9 bases map to TRBD1. The source is an adult who received the AZD1222 COVID-19 vaccine. CDR3 loop: CASSPDRGNAYF. The CDR3 DNA follows: TGTGCCAGCTCACCAGACAGGGGGAATGCGTACTTC.